This T cell receptor (beta chain) was documented in a study of CD8+ T cells in alopecia areata. Findings of the study overall: For lesional scalp, especially alopecia totalis/universalis, clonality was higher than in normal scalp.

RNA was isolated and reverse transcribed to cDNA, the sequencing template. Some clones are missing from TCRdb's copy, which holds only in-frame ones; the method was immunoSEQ multiplex PCR. The repertoire has under 65,000 clones, 44% of them found once; the top ten carry just over 50%. Comments on this clone: Its antigen is currently unknown.

The CDR3 length is 11 residues. The V gene's germline CDR1 is MNHNS and CDR2 SASEGT. V gave up 10 bases and J gave up 3 bases, with 7 bases separating them. CD4+ and CD8+ T cells were sorted from PBMCs. The chain is built from TRBV6-1 and TRBJ2-1; D is unresolved. Sequencing was done on a sample of NKG2D-low CD8+ T cells sorted from blood. The TCR sequence derives from a human donor with alopecia areata. This CDR3 is CAIQVYNEQFF. CDR3 coding DNA: TGTGCCATCCAAGTCTACAATGAGCAGTTCTTC.